Listed here is a single T cell receptor (beta chain). What it binds is not known. These data belong to a study of shared clonotypes between healthy human individuals. Study outcomes and limitations: Deeper or shallower sequencing was expected to change how clonotypes are shared among donors. Unshared clonotypes carried lower generation probabilities than those common to all four donors. Rarefaction curves obtained for sorted subsets showed sequencing incomplete despite large depth.

The CDR3 runs 13 residues. V dropped 1 base and J dropped 4 bases, with 7 bases sitting between them. The germline CDR1 and CDR2 sequences are WSHSY and SAAADI. The naive CD8 subset, CD45RO-negative cells positively selected for CCR7, excluded terminally differentiated effector memory CD45RA+ cells. Only in-frame clones appear in the TCRdb table, and some are missing; sequencing was by immunoSEQ multiplex PCR. This table holds some 1,900,000 clones, 85% to 95% found once. Material: naive CD8+ T cells sorted from blood. This chain connects TRBV10-2 to TRBJ2-5; D is unresolved. This TCR was sampled from a man aged 18 to 29 in good health. The CDR3 loop reads CASSEFGLETQYF. The DNA of the CDR3 is TGCGCCAGCAGTGAGTTCGGGTTAGAGACCCAGTACTTC.